These 17 T cell receptor beta chains came from one sample sequenced in a study of beta chain features in type 1 diabetes. The investigators reverse transcribed all of the isolated RNA, so they sequenced expressed TCRB transcripts. Only in-frame clones appear in the TCRdb table, and some are missing; sequencing was by immunoSEQ multiplex PCR. The sample carries around 99,000 clones, approximately 39% recorded once. Sequencing input: stem cell memory CD4+ T cells from blood. Every receptor here comes from a young woman in good health.

This clone was found a few times. This chain joins TRBV27 and TRBJ2-5; 11 nucleotides align to TRBD2. The DNA end is more similar to TRBJ2-7, so the J call may be wrong. The germline V gene has CDR1 MNHEY and CDR2 SMNVEV (reference sequence). This CDR3 is built from 16 residues. The CDR3 loop reads CASSLYGLAGDYEQYF. The CDR3 DNA follows: TGTGCCAGCAGTTTATACGGACTAGCGGGCGACTACGAGCAGTACTTC.

This clone was found a few times. J is TRBJ1-2 and V is TRBV7-9; TRBD1 agrees at 10 bases. J lost 2 bases, V lost 5 bases, and 5 bases had no gene match. CDR1 is SEHNR, CDR2 FQNEAQ, per germline (reference sequence). This CDR3 region has 15 residues. In nucleotides, the CDR3 is TGTGCCAGCAGCCTACCGGGACAGGGGAACTATGGCTACACCTTC. It translates to CASSLPGQGNYGYTF.

This clone was detected a few times. V and J are TRBV5-1 and TRBJ1-2; no definite D call. Germline-derived CDR1 and CDR2 are SGHRS and YFSETQ. Trimming removed 3 bases from V and 8 bases from J, with 11 bases in between. This CDR3 comprises 12 residues. The CDR3 DNA reads as TGCGCCAGCAGCTCCGGGAGAGTGGGCTACACCTTC. Protein product: CASSSGRVGYTF. The variable domain in full, with the rest retrieved from reference TRBV5-1 and TRBJ1-2, is KAGVTQTPRYLIKTRGQQVTLSCSPISGHRSVSWYQQTPGQGLQFLFEYFSETQRNKGNFPGRFSGRQFSNSRSEMNVSTLELGDSALYLCASSSGRVGYTFGSGTRLTVV.

The sample holds a few counts of this clone. The genes are TRBV7-3 and TRBJ2-1; D perhaps matches TRBD2 (7 bases). Per the germline V gene, CDR1 is SGHTA and CDR2 is FQGTGA. The ends were cut back, 4 bases at V and 0 bases at J, with 22 bases in the middle. The CDR3 covers 19 residues. This CDR3 reads CASSSWGGANQSSYNEQFF. In DNA, the CDR3 is TGTGCCAGCAGCTCATGGGGGGGGGCCAACCAAAGCTCCTACAATGAGCAGTTCTTC.

This chain uses TRBV14 with TRBJ2-7; 9 nucleotides agree with TRBD2. Germline V lookup: CDR1 SGHDN, CDR2 FVKESK. CDR3 size: 15 residues. Trimming cost V 1 base and J 4 bases; bases outside gene matches: 5. In nucleotides, the CDR3 is TGTGCCAGCAGCCAAGTTCCCAGCGGGAGGTACGAGCAGTACTTC. Protein sequence: CASSQVPSGRYEQYF.

The chain has TRBV28 and TRBJ2-7, with 15 positions matching TRBD2. Trimming at V came to 5 bases and at J to 9 bases, leaving 2 bases not matched to a gene. The CDR3 has 13 amino acids. From germline, CDR1 is MDHEN and CDR2 SYDVKM. CDR3 loop: CASSPGLAGGQYF. The DNA of the CDR3 is TGTGCCAGCAGTCCGGGACTAGCGGGAGGGCAGTACTTC.

The rearrangement uses TRBV30 and TRBJ2-7; no clear D gene. This CDR3 spans 11 amino acids. CDR1 and CDR2 (germline): GTSNPN, SVGIG (reference sequence). The CDR3 loop reads CALSNSYEQYF. In DNA, the CDR3 is TGTGCTCTAAGTAACTCCTACGAGCAGTACTTC.

The V gene is TRBV25-1, the J gene TRBJ1-1; 7 bases align to TRBD1. J was trimmed by 4 bases and V by 7 bases; bases with no gene match: 12. This CDR3 is 15 amino acids long. Germline-derived CDR1 and CDR2 are MGHDK and SYGVNS. The CDR3 sequence: CASTRQGIRTTEAFF. CDR3 nucleotides: TGTGCCAGCACCCGACAGGGAATAAGGACCACTGAAGCTTTCTTT. Filled out from reference TRBV25-1 and TRBJ1-1, the complete variable domain reads EADIYQTPRYLVIGTGKKITLECSQTMGHDKMYWYQQDPGMELHLIHYSYGVNSTEKGDLSSESTVSRIRTEHFPLTLESARPSHTSQYLCASTRQGIRTTEAFFGQGTRLTVV.

V and J are TRBV7-2 and TRBJ2-4, with TRBD1 matching 8 bases. Germline trimming cut 4 bases from V and 3 bases from J; bases unmatched to any gene: 8. Germline CDR1 SGHTA, CDR2 FQGNSA. The CDR3 is 16 amino acids. The CDR3 nucleotides are TGTGCCAGCAGCTCCGGACAGGGAAATGACAAAAACATTCAGTACTTC. This codes for CASSSGQGNDKNIQYF.

The chain employs TRBV18 and TRBJ1-1; D call uncertain. Trimming took off 3 bases at V and 0 bases at J, with 11 bases between the two ends. Germline CDR1 KGHSH, CDR2 LQKENI. The CDR3 contains 15 residues. The CDR3 sequence: CASSPPLRVNTEAFF. CDR3 in DNA: TGTGCCAGCTCACCGCCGCTTAGAGTGAACACTGAAGCTTTCTTT.

The sample holds a few counts of this clone. This chain joins TRBV19 and TRBJ1-2, with unresolved D. The CDR3 is 14 amino acids. Germline values: CDR1 LNHDA, CDR2 SQIVND (reference sequence). V gave up 2 bases and J gave up 3 bases, with 10 bases separating them. In nucleotides, the CDR3 is TGTGCCAGTAGTATAATTGACCGGGACTATGGCTACACCTTC. Translating it yields CASSIIDRDYGYTF.

The chain recombines TRBV27 with TRBJ2-5; TRBD2 aligns across 8 bases. Germline V gene data show CDR1 as MNHEY and CDR2 as SMNVEV (reference sequence). V lost 4 bases to trimming and J lost 4 bases; unmatched junction nucleotides: 8. The length of the CDR3 is 15 residues. Here the CDR3 DNA reads TGTGCCAGCAGTTCCCTTAGGAGCGGGAGAGAGACCCAGTACTTC. This gives the protein CASSSLRSGRETQYF.

The chain recombines TRBV10-3 with TRBJ2-3; the match to TRBD2 covers 8 bases. The V and J ends lost 11 bases and 3 bases, in that order; junction bases with no gene match: 7. Germline values: CDR1 ENHRY, CDR2 SYGVKD. The CDR3 has 13 amino acids. In nucleotides, the CDR3 is TGTGCCCTGGGAGCGGGGGAGACAGATACGCAGTATTTT. Residues: CALGAGETDTQYF.

The chain uses TRBV10-2 and TRBJ2-3, with 14 nucleotides matching TRBD2. This CDR3 contains 16 residues. V shed 6 bases and J 7 bases; nucleotides not matched to a gene: 9. Germline CDR1 is WSHSY and CDR2 is SAAADI. This CDR3 reads CASSSGTSGRIYTQYF. CDR3 bases: TGCGCCAGCAGCTCCGGGACTAGCGGGAGAATATATACGCAGTATTTT.

The rearrangement uses TRBV6-5 and TRBJ1-2; maybe TRBD1 (5 bases). V shed 3 bases and J shed 7 bases, with 9 bases lying between them. This CDR3 contains 12 residues. Germline CDR1 reads MNHEY; CDR2 reads SVGAGI. In DNA form, the CDR3 reads TGTGCCAGCAGTTATGCAGGGTCTGGCTACACCTTC. It encodes CASSYAGSGYTF.

The chain recombines TRBV2 with TRBJ2-5, with 9 bases lining up with TRBD2. V was clipped by 6 bases and J by 5 bases; unmatched bases: 4. The CDR3 extends over 13 amino acids. Germline V lookup: CDR1 SNHLY, CDR2 FYNNEI. CDR3 in DNA: TGTGCCAGCAGGCGGAGCGGGGGGGAGACCCAGTACTTC. Translated, it gives CASRRSGGETQYF.

In this sample, this clone turned up a few times. The J gene is TRBJ2-1, the V gene TRBV5-4, with TRBD1 identical over 8 bases. Trimming removed 4 bases from V and 6 bases from J; junction bases left unmatched: 12. Germline V gives CDR1 SGHNT, CDR2 YYREEE (reference sequence). The CDR3 contains 16 residues. CDR3 coding DNA: TGTGCCAGCAGCCCGTCTGGGGACAGGAGGACCAATGAGCAGTTCTTC. This sequence encodes CASSPSGDRRTNEQFF.